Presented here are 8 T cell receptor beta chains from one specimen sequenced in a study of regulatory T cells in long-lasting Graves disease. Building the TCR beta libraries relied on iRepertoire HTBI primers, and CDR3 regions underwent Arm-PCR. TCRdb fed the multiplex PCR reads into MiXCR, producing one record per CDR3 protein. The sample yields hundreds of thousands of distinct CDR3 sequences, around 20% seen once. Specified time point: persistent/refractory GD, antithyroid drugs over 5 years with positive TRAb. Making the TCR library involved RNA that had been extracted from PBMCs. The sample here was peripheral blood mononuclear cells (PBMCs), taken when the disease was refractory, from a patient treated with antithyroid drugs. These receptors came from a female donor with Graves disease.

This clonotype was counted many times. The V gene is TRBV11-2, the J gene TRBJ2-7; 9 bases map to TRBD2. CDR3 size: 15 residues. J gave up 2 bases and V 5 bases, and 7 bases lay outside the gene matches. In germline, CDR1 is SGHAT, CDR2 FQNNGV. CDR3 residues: CASSRVAGVTYEQYF. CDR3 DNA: TGTGCCAGCAGCCGAGTAGCGGGAGTCACCTACGAGCAGTACTTC.

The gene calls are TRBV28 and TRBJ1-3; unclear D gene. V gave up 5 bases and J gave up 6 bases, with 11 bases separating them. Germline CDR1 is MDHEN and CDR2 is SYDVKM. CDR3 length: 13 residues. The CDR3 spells CASSTRTPNTIYF. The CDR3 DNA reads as TGTGCCAGCAGTACCCGGACCCCAAACACCATATATTTT.

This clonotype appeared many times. Written as DNA, the CDR3 is TGTGCCAGCAGCCAGGGGGCCGGGAGCACTGAAGCTTTCTTT. Its translation: CASSQGAGSTEAFF. This chain joins TRBV2 and TRBJ1-1; 8 nucleotides line up with TRBD1. V shed 6 bases, J shed 4 bases, and the junction held 7 bases outside the gene matches. The germline gives CDR1 SNHLY, CDR2 FYNNEI. The CDR3 runs to 14 residues.

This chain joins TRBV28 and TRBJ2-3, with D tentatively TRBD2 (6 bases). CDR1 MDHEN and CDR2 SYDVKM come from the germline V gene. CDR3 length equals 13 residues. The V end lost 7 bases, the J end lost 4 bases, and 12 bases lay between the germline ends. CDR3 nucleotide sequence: TGTGCCAGCATCTCTTCGGGGGCAGATACGCAGTATTTT. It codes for CASISSGADTQYF.

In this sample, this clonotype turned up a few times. CDR3 loop: CASSLGSFYEQFF. The CDR3 DNA reads TGTGCCAGCAGCTTGGGGAGTTTCTATGAGCAGTTCTTC. The rearrangement uses TRBV7-3 and TRBJ2-1, with TRBD2 as a possible D gene (5 bases). The germline V and J ends were trimmed by 3 bases and 8 bases, with 11 bases remaining between them. CDR1 and CDR2 (germline): SGHTA, FQGTGA. CDR3 length equals 13 residues.

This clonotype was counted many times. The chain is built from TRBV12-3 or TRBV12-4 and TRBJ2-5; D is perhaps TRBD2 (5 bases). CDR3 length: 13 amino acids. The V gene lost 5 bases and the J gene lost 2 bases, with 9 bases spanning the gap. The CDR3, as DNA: TGTGCCAGCAGTGAGCGGAAACAAGAGACCCAGTACTTC. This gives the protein CASSERKQETQYF.

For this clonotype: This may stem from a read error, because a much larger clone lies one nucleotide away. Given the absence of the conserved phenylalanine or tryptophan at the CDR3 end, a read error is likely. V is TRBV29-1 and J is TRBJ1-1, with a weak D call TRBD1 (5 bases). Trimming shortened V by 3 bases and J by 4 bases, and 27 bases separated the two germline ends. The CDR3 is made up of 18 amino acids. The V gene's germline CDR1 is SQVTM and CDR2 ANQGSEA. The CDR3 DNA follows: TGCAGCGTTGAGGACGACGGGACGGCGGTAGACATGGGCACTGAAGCTTTCCTT. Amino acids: CSVEDDGTAVDMGTEAFL.

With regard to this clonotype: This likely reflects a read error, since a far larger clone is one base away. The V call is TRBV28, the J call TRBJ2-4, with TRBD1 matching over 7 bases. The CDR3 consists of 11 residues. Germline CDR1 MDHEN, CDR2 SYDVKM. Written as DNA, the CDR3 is TGTGCCAGCAGACCGGGACAGTCGGTCCACTTC. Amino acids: CASRPGQSVHF.